This T cell receptor (beta chain) was recovered during a study of response to subunit inactivated influenza vaccine. Study outcomes and limitations: Authors suggested each seasonal flu vaccination may recruit only limited numbers of new T cells.

The CDR3 loop spans 16 amino acids. V was pared by 5 bases and J by 1 base, with 16 bases between. Germline V gene data show CDR1 as SGHVS and CDR2 as FQNEAQ. This clonotype showed up just a few times. The antigen is undetermined. TCRdb analysed the RT-PCR reads with MiXCR anew, one entry per CDR3 protein. Of 400,000 to 650,000 distinct CDR3 sequences in the sample, 6% to 9% were seen once. The V gene is TRBV7-8, the J gene TRBJ2-3; D is possibly TRBD2 (6 bases). The sample here was PBMCs from blood, taken about 23 months after vaccination. The origin of this receptor is a man in his fifties or sixties who received an inactivated influenza vaccine. The CDR3 bases are TGTGCCAGCAGCCGCCTAGCGTTGAGGGGCACAGATACGCAGTATTTT. Translating gives CASSRLALRGTDTQYF.